These T cell receptor beta chains were read from a single sample in a study of early T cells in non-severe SARS-CoV-2 infection. TCRdb independently ran MiXCR on the 5' RACE reads; one entry per CDR3 protein. The data show 40,000 to 50,000 distinct CDR3 sequences, approximately 5.9% seen once. This specimen was whole blood, taken at baseline. All receptors derive from an adult who was a healthcare worker with PCR-confirmed SARS-CoV-2 infection or an uninfected control (not recorded which). The CDR3 runs from the conserved cysteine through the conserved F or W. A D gene is named only where the DNA matches it firmly. Not every row has a clone size; where given, it reads once, few, many or a size class.

J,size,V,D,DNA,CDR3
TRBJ2-7,-,TRBV30,TRBD2,TGTGCCTGGAGGGTAGCGGGAGGGTCCTACGAGCAGTACTTC,CAWRVAGGSYEQYF
TRBJ2-7,many,TRBV9,TRBD2,TGTGCCAGCAGCGAGTGGCCGGGGGGGAGCTCCTACGAGCAGTACTTC,CASSEWPGGSSYEQYF
TRBJ1-2,many,TRBV4-2,TRBD1,TGTGCCAGCAGCCAAGATCAGGGGGTCGGCGGCTACACCTTC,CASSQDQGVGGYTF
TRBJ2-7,many,TRBV7-9,TRBD2,TGTGCCAGCAGCCTAACTAGCGGGAGCCACGAGCAGTACTTC,CASSLTSGSHEQYF
TRBJ1-1,many,TRBV7-9,-,TGTGCCAGCGGGGCCCCACGAAGAACTGAAGCTTTCTTT,CASGAPRRTEAFF
TRBJ2-1,many,TRBV7-3,-,TGTGCCAGCAGCTCCACACCGTACAATGAGCAGTTCTTC,CASSSTPYNEQFF
TRBJ2-7,many,TRBV6-1,-,TGTGCCAGCAGTGAAGAGGCTTTCTCCCGGCGGTACGAGCAGTACTTC,CASSEEAFSRRYEQYF
TRBJ1-4,many,TRBV28,-,TGTGCCAGCAGTTTATATAGAACCTTCCCTGCAACTAATGAAAAACTGTTTTTT,CASSLYRTFPATNEKLFF
TRBJ2-2,few,TRBV2,TRBD1,TGTGCCAGAACTTCCTCGGGGACAGCCGACACCGGGGAGCTGTTTTTT,CARTSSGTADTGELFF
TRBJ1-5,many,TRBV28,-,TGTGCCAGCTTAAGCAGGGGCGCCCCCAATCAGCCCCAGCATTTT,CASLSRGAPNQPQHF
TRBJ2-5,-,TRBV11-2,TRBD1,TGTGCCAGCAGTCCTAACCCCCAGCAGGGGGCAGAGACCCAGTACTTC,CASSPNPQQGAETQYF
TRBJ2-3,many,TRBV7-6,-,TGTGCCAGCAGCTTAGCGTCCGGCAGGCGCACAGATACGCAGTATTTT,CASSLASGRRTDTQYF
TRBJ2-7,many,TRBV6-2/TRBV6-3,TRBD2,TGTGCCAGCAGAACTAGCGGCCAGCTATACGAGCAGTACTTC,CASRTSGQLYEQYF
TRBJ2-2,few,TRBV20-1,TRBD2,TGCAGTGCTAGAGGGACTAGAGGGACCGGGGAGCTGTTTTTT,CSARGTRGTGELFF
TRBJ1-2,many,TRBV24-1,TRBD1,TGTGCCACCAGTGATTCCTTGGGCGGACAGGGCTATGGCTACACCTTC,CATSDSLGGQGYGYTF
TRBJ2-1,few,TRBV11-2,TRBD1,TGTGCCAGCCGGACAGGTCCGTATGAGCAGTTCTTC,CASRTGPYEQFF
TRBJ2-1,many,TRBV21-1,-,TGTGCCAGCAGCAAGGACTTCTACTCCTACAATGAGCAGTTCTTC,CASSKDFYSYNEQFF
TRBJ2-6,many,TRBV28,-,TGTGCCAGCAGCCAAACAGTTCCTGGGGCCAACGTCCTGACTTTC,CASSQTVPGANVLTF
TRBJ1-2,many,TRBV20-1,-,TGCAGTGCCGAGGGTCTCCTTCGAGGCTACACCTTC,CSAEGLLRGYTF
TRBJ2-7,-,TRBV18,-,TGTGCCAGCTCACCATTTCAGGGAGGACACGAGCAGTACTTC,CASSPFQGGHEQYF
TRBJ2-1,many,TRBV10-1,TRBD2,TGCGCCAGCAGTGAACGACTAGCGGGAGTGGGGTACAATGAGCAGTTCTTC,CASSERLAGVGYNEQFF
TRBJ2-4,many,TRBV11-2,TRBD1,TGTGCCAGCAGCTTAACGACAGGGGTTGGAAACATTCAGTACTTC,CASSLTTGVGNIQYF
TRBJ2-7,many,TRBV6-5,TRBD1,TGTGCCAGCAGTTACTCGAAGGGGGCTACCTACGAGCAGTACTTC,CASSYSKGATYEQYF
TRBJ2-2,many,TRBV5-1,-,TGCGCCAGCAGCTTGCGCATAAATAGCTACGACACCGGGGAGCTGTTTTTT,CASSLRINSYDTGELFF
TRBJ2-7,many,TRBV6-1,-,TGTGCCAGCAGTGACGGCTCCTACGAGCAGTACTTC,CASSDGSYEQYF
TRBJ1-2,few,TRBV7-9,TRBD1,TGTGCCAGCAGCATACAGGGGGCCCCGGATGGCTACACCTTC,CASSIQGAPDGYTF
TRBJ2-5,many,TRBV7-2,TRBD2,TGTGCCAGCAGCTTCCCAGGGAGGGCCGAGACCCAGTACTTC,CASSFPGRAETQYF
TRBJ2-5,few,TRBV11-2,TRBD1,TGTGCCAGCAGCTTAGTGGCAGACAGGGCAGAGACCCAGTACTTC,CASSLVADRAETQYF
TRBJ1-2,many,TRBV24-1,TRBD1,TGTGCCACCAGTGAGGGGGACAGGCGACTCTATGGCTACACCTTC,CATSEGDRRLYGYTF
TRBJ2-1,many,TRBV3-1,-,TGTGCCAGCAGCCAAGCACCAATCTACAATGAGCAGTTCTTC,CASSQAPIYNEQFF
TRBJ1-2,many,TRBV5-1,-,TGCGCCAGCAGCTTGGATTCAGGTGGCTATGGCTACACCTTC,CASSLDSGGYGYTF
TRBJ2-7,many,TRBV19,TRBD2,TGTGCCAGTAGTCCCCCGATAGCGGGAGTAGGAGGCTACGAGCAGTACTTC,CASSPPIAGVGGYEQYF
TRBJ2-2,few,TRBV20-1,-,TGCAGTGCCCAATCGGACAAGCCGAACACCGGGGAGCTGTTTTTT,CSAQSDKPNTGELFF
TRBJ2-1,many,TRBV12-3/TRBV12-4,TRBD2,TGTGCCAGCAGTTTAAGTCTAGCGGGAGTAAATGAGCAGTTCTTC,CASSLSLAGVNEQFF
TRBJ2-2,many,TRBV11-3,-,TGTGCCAGCAGCTTAGCCTCACTCACCGGGGAGCTGTTTTTT,CASSLASLTGELFF
TRBJ2-7,many,TRBV29-1,-,TGCAGCGTTGAAGGTGGGGCCGGGACCGAGCAGTACTTC,CSVEGGAGTEQYF
TRBJ2-1,few,TRBV2,TRBD2,TGTGCCAGCACCGTAGCGGGAGGAGATAATGAGCAGTTCTTC,CASTVAGGDNEQFF
TRBJ2-1,many,TRBV9,TRBD2,TGTGCCAGCAGCCCCCCGGGAGCGGGAGTGTCAAATGAGCAGTTCTTC,CASSPPGAGVSNEQFF
TRBJ2-1,many,TRBV15,-,TGTGCCACCAGCAGAGATGGGGGGAACAATGAGCAGTTCTTC,CATSRDGGNNEQFF
TRBJ2-7,many,TRBV19,-,TGTGCCAGTAGTATAGATAAGGTCGGCCCCTACGAGCAGTACTTC,CASSIDKVGPYEQYF
TRBJ1-2,many,TRBV27,-,TGTGCCAGCAGTCCCCAAAGACAGTCTGCAGTCTACACCTTC,CASSPQRQSAVYTF
TRBJ2-7,-,TRBV7-9,-,TGTGCCAGCAGCGCACCGGGTACAGGGACCTACGAGCAGTACTTC,CASSAPGTGTYEQYF
TRBJ1-1,few,TRBV5-5,-,TGTGCCAGCAGCTTGGAGGTTGAAGCTTTCTTT,CASSLEVEAFF
TRBJ2-1,few,TRBV5-1,TRBD2,TGCGCCAGCAGCTTGGCGACTAGCGGGAGAGGGGGAAGTGAGCAGTTCTTC,CASSLATSGRGGSEQFF
TRBJ1-1,many,TRBV18,-,TGTGCCAGCTCATCCTCAGGGCCGAACACTGAAGCTTTCTTT,CASSSSGPNTEAFF
TRBJ2-1,many,TRBV18,-,TGTGCCAGCTCACCACAGGTCGGAGAGCAGTTCTTC,CASSPQVGEQFF
TRBJ2-2,many,TRBV5-6,-,TGTGCCAGCAGCTGGATCACGGGAGACACCGGGGAGCTGTTTTTT,CASSWITGDTGELFF
TRBJ1-2,many,TRBV20-1,-,TGCAGTGCATGGGGGGGAGGGTCTGCAGCAGACTATGGCTACACCTTC,CSAWGGGSAADYGYTF
TRBJ2-7,many,TRBV6-1,TRBD2,TGTGCCAGCAGTGCGGAATGGAACCTAGCGGAAACCTACGAGCAGTACTTC,CASSAEWNLAETYEQYF
TRBJ2-7,many,TRBV28,-,TGTGCCAGCGGAGGGGAACCCACCTACGAGCAGTACTTC,CASGGEPTYEQYF
TRBJ2-1,many,TRBV6-1,-,TGTGCCAGCAGTGATCCAGAAGGCTACAATGAGCAGTTCTTC,CASSDPEGYNEQFF
TRBJ1-4,many,TRBV28,-,TGTGCCAGCAGTTTATTTATTGCGGCGACAACTAATGAAAAACTGTTTTTT,CASSLFIAATTNEKLFF
TRBJ1-5,many,TRBV20-1,TRBD1,TGCAGTGCGAAAACCGGGACAGTAAATCAGCCCCAGCATTTT,CSAKTGTVNQPQHF